These T cell receptor beta chains were read from a single sample in a study of blood T cell repertoires in COVID-19. Assay: immunoSEQ multiplex PCR; the TCRdb copy retains only in-frame clones and omits some. The table shows roughly 280,000 clones, with 86% occurring only once. Sequencing used peripheral blood. These receptors all stem from a man in his forties with active or convalescent COVID-19. Each CDR3 is given with its conserved first and last residue. Each record gives: J gene, V gene, clone size, D gene, CDR3 protein, CDR3 DNA. D genes are given only for firm matches. The size field is filled for only some rows; it gives once, few, many or a size class.

j_call: TRBJ2-1
v_call: TRBV24-1
clone_size: once
d_call: TRBD2
cdr3_aa: CATSESGLAVNEQFF
cdr3_nt: TGTGCCACCAGTGAGTCGGGACTAGCGGTCAATGAGCAGTTCTTC

j_call: TRBJ2-3
v_call: TRBV11-1
clone_size: NA
d_call: NA
cdr3_aa: CASSVSEGQDTQYF
cdr3_nt: TGTGCCAGCAGTGTCTCCGAGGGCCAAGATACGCAGTATTTT

j_call: TRBJ1-6
v_call: TRBV7-3
clone_size: NA
d_call: NA
cdr3_aa: CASSSGGNSPLHF
cdr3_nt: TGTGCCAGCAGCTCAGGAGGTAATTCACCCCTCCACTTT

j_call: TRBJ2-1
v_call: TRBV15
clone_size: NA
d_call: TRBD2
cdr3_aa: CATSRGEGLAGVEQFF
cdr3_nt: TGTGCCACCAGCAGAGGGGAAGGACTAGCGGGAGTTGAGCAGTTCTTC

j_call: TRBJ1-2
v_call: TRBV9
clone_size: NA
d_call: TRBD1
cdr3_aa: CASSGTGAYGYTF
cdr3_nt: TGTGCCAGCAGCGGGACAGGGGCCTATGGCTACACCTTC

j_call: TRBJ1-2
v_call: TRBV7-9
clone_size: NA
d_call: NA
cdr3_aa: CASSLVGSRGYTF
cdr3_nt: TGTGCCAGCAGCTTAGTGGGCAGCCGGGGCTACACCTTC

j_call: TRBJ2-7
v_call: TRBV7-9
clone_size: NA
d_call: TRBD2
cdr3_aa: CASSLTSGRGNEQYF
cdr3_nt: TGTGCCAGCAGCTTAACCAGCGGGAGAGGGAACGAGCAGTACTTC

j_call: TRBJ1-2
v_call: TRBV27
clone_size: NA
d_call: TRBD1
cdr3_aa: CASKQGNYGYTF
cdr3_nt: TGTGCCAGCAAACAGGGGAATTATGGCTACACCTTC

j_call: TRBJ1-5
v_call: TRBV6-5
clone_size: NA
d_call: NA
cdr3_aa: CASRQRAYSNQPQHF
cdr3_nt: TGTGCCAGCAGGCAGCGCGCCTATAGCAATCAGCCCCAGCATTTT

j_call: TRBJ2-7
v_call: TRBV7-6
clone_size: NA
d_call: NA
cdr3_aa: CASSPTDSNSYEQYF
cdr3_nt: TGTGCCAGCAGCCCCACGGACTCCAATTCCTACGAGCAGTACTTC

j_call: TRBJ2-7
v_call: TRBV4-1
clone_size: NA
d_call: NA
cdr3_aa: CASSLLAQLTYEQYF
cdr3_nt: TGCGCCAGCAGCCTCCTAGCGCAGCTCACCTACGAGCAGTACTTC

j_call: TRBJ2-5
v_call: TRBV3-1/TRBV3-2
clone_size: NA
d_call: TRBD2
cdr3_aa: CASSQDPPGLAVQETQYF
cdr3_nt: TGTGCCAGCAGCCAAGACCCCCCCGGACTAGCGGTACAAGAGACCCAGTACTTC

j_call: TRBJ2-2
v_call: TRBV30
clone_size: NA
d_call: TRBD1
cdr3_aa: CAWSGTGYAGELFF
cdr3_nt: TGTGCCTGGTCCGGGACAGGGTACGCCGGGGAGCTGTTTTTT

j_call: TRBJ1-1
v_call: TRBV19
clone_size: once
d_call: TRBD1
cdr3_aa: CASSIRQGGRVNTEAFF
cdr3_nt: TGTGCCAGTAGTATACGACAGGGAGGAAGGGTGAACACTGAAGCTTTCTTT

j_call: TRBJ2-1
v_call: TRBV4-2
clone_size: NA
d_call: TRBD2
cdr3_aa: CASSQESSGGRNEQFF
cdr3_nt: TGTGCCAGCAGCCAAGAATCGAGCGGGGGAAGGAATGAGCAGTTCTTC

j_call: TRBJ2-6
v_call: TRBV7-8
clone_size: NA
d_call: NA
cdr3_aa: CASSTGFSGANVLTF
cdr3_nt: TGTGCCAGCAGCACAGGGTTCTCTGGGGCCAACGTCCTGACTTTC

j_call: TRBJ1-1
v_call: TRBV4-1
clone_size: NA
d_call: NA
cdr3_aa: CASSQGATAFVTEAFF
cdr3_nt: TGCGCCAGCAGCCAAGGGGCCACAGCTTTTGTCACTGAAGCTTTCTTT

j_call: TRBJ2-3
v_call: TRBV24-1
clone_size: NA
d_call: TRBD2
cdr3_aa: CATSESAGLAGGDTQYF
cdr3_nt: TGTGCCACCAGTGAATCCGCAGGACTAGCGGGAGGAGATACGCAGTATTTT

j_call: TRBJ2-3
v_call: TRBV5-1
clone_size: NA
d_call: TRBD2
cdr3_aa: CASSYVAGLDTDTQYF
cdr3_nt: TGCGCCAGCAGTTATGTAGCGGGGCTCGATACAGATACGCAGTATTTT